This TCR beta chain comes out of a study of T cells in Graves' hyperthyroidism and ophthalmopathy (dated by TCRdb to about 2019). For the wider study: Peripheral blood was sampled at the time of initial diagnosis, prior to any treatment. To identify TCR V-J signatures that set the groups apart, the researchers used a discovery cohort of 90 to 100 patients, made up of under 45 with Graves' ophthalmopathy and around 58 with stable Graves' hyperthyroidism. Prospective prediction of ophthalmopathy was tested in an independent validation cohort of approximately 18 hyperthyroidism patients and 17 patients who later progressed to ophthalmopathy. The 95 to 100 discovery patients were randomly divided into training and test sets at a 7:3 ratio. In addition, the study compared T-cell repertoires in thyroid tissue and in blood from 6 or 7 Graves' hyperthyroidism patients. Once sampling was done, hyperthyroidism patients were given methimazole at a starting dose of 30 mg daily, whereas ophthalmopathy patients were given high-dose intravenous methylprednisolone. The paper reports TCR Vbeta CDR3 sequencing of some 140 peripheral blood samples: 40 or so ophthalmopathy, fewer than 85 hyperthyroidism and roughly 17 progressor patients. General findings and caveats noted by the study authors: In cross-validation, a model built on a 13 V-J signature told ophthalmopathy apart from stable hyperthyroidism with less than 90% sensitivity and roughly 81% specificity, and in testing the same model reached 80%/75%. Most expanded thyroid clonotypes (frequency above 0.001) were also detected in blood, a finding suggesting that blood repertoires may reflect thyroid immune responses. In validation, progression to ophthalmopathy was predicted by the model with nearly 71% sensitivity and just over 72% specificity, a median of around 5.9 months before onset. No statistical method was used to set the sample size in advance, and investigators knew the group allocation.

The TCR beta CDR3 regions were amplified from RNA transcripts. The first round of RT-PCR for the TCR CDR3 was performed with the HTBI primer set and the Qiagen OneStep RT-PCR kit. Libraries were constructed in a second round of multiplex PCR, after which size selection and purification were performed. Sequencing of the libraries was done on an Illumina HiSeq2000 using paired-end 100 bp reads. The original pipeline was this. SOAPnuke was used to process the raw data, removing reads that contained adapters or uncalled bases, had a mean Phred below 15, or lacked an exact match to the constant primer or identifier. High-quality paired reads were merged using COPE v1.2.5, and each unique nucleotide sequence was defined as a clonotype. MiTCR v1.1 was used to align clonotypes to the IMGT TRBV, TRBD and TRBJ reference segments. Only V-J combinations with frequency above 0.0001, covering about 99% of repertoires, were analysed. The TCS score was defined as the ratio of F50 (clonal expansion) to E x V (chaos), calculated using BLOSUM62-based TCRdist between CDR3 peptides within each V-J. Welch's t-statistics and random forest reduced roughly 540 V-J features to 10 to 15, which were used in a naive Bayes classifier (R e1071). The Morisita-Horn index was used to measure how similar the thyroid and blood repertoires were. TCRdb passed the public sequencing reads through fastp at Q25 and MiXCR, retaining productive beta sequences. Each record represents a unique CDR3 protein, reported with the most common genes and DNA among its rows. The V and J calls here are based on TCRdb, not the publication. This sample lists hundreds of thousands of distinct CDR3 sequences; over 35% were detected once. About 8.9% of the sample is held by the ten biggest clonotypes.

A patient counted as having stable Graves' hyperthyroidism if no progression to ophthalmopathy occurred over 18 months of follow-up. The hyperthyroidism patients were between 18 and 65 years old and newly diagnosed, with a disease duration of less than 2 months. Patients with uncontrolled infections, other autoimmune diseases, pregnancy or lactation were excluded. Diagnoses were based on clinical symptoms, serum thyroxine and TRAb, thyroid ultrasound and orbital computed tomography. PBMCs were isolated from approximately 10 ml of fresh peripheral blood by Ficoll-Paque density gradient centrifugation. Total RNA was extracted with Trizol reagent, and quality was checked on an Agilent 2100 Bioanalyzer. As to this clonotype: Its antigen target is currently unknown. Within one base of it there is no much larger clone, and no base qualities were kept.

The origin of this receptor is a man between 18 and 35 years old with Graves' hyperthyroidism. The sequencing sample was made of blood.

The CDR3 is CSARDGEREGRYF. The DNA sequence is as follows: TGCAGTGCTAGAGATGGGGAGCGGGAGGGCCGGTACTTC. The V and J segments used are TRBV20-1 and TRBJ2-5, with TRBD2 matching 10 junction bases. The CDR3 goes from the cysteine to the phenylalanine over 13 residues. Just CDR3 DNA is preserved here, 39 bases in frame from base 1. V and J are trimmed by 0 bases and 13 bases, and the gene matches miss 8 bases of the junction. In the germline V gene (reference sequence), CDR1 corresponds to DFQATT and CDR2 to SNEGSKA.